These 18 T cell receptor beta chains originate from one sample sequenced in a study of tumor-infiltrating lymphocytes in primary liver carcinoma. Unsorted whole blood yielded blood RNA, and germline DNA was extracted as well. Starting from about 0.5 ug of total RNA, TCR beta cDNA was produced with a primer in the constant region. Investigators got TCR beta libraries out of three nested multiplex PCR rounds, done with slightly modified ARM-PCR. The two initial PCR rounds, nine to eleven cycles each, used TRBV1-TRBV30 forward and C-beta reverse primers. TCRdb reanalysed the multiplex PCR reads using MiXCR and keeps one entry per CDR3 protein. The sample includes 180,000 or so distinct CDR3 sequences, 60% seen only once; the top ten take approximately 70%. Material for sequencing was peripheral blood. The receptors stem from a man aged 40-50 years with primary liver carcinoma and hepatitis B virus infection.

About this clonotype: One end of the junction varies from germline; a read error may be responsible. This sequence joins TRBV11-1 and TRBJ2-3; the D gene is possibly TRBD1 (5 bases). This CDR3 is 13 amino acids long. Per the germline V gene, CDR1 is SGHAT and CDR2 is FQDESV (reference sequence). This chain's CDR3 is CAGRTGSTDTHYF. The CDR3 bases are TGTGCCGGCAGAACAGGTAGCACAGATACGCACTATTTT. Supplemented by reference TRBV11-1 and TRBJ2-3, the full variable domain reads EAEVAQSPRYKITEKSQAVAFWCDPISGHATLYWYRQILGQGPELLVQFQDESVVDDSQLPKDRFSAERLKGVDSTLKIQPAELGDSAMYLCAGRTGSTDTHYFGPGTRLTVL.

Concerning this clonotype: One end of the junction does not line up with germline, which may come from a read error. CDR3 DNA sequence: TGTGCCAACAGTGCCCGGGTGAGCACAGATACGCAGTATTTT. It translates to CANSARVSTDTQYF. The V call is TRBV28, the J call TRBJ2-3; D ambiguous. The CDR3 length is 14 residues. Germline V gene lookup returns CDR1 MDHEN and CDR2 SYDVKM.

Ten or more counts support this clonotype. CDR3 bases: TGTGCCAGCAGTCCGACTAGCGCCAATGAGCAGTTCTTC. It specifies CASSPTSANEQFF. The chain uses TRBV12-3 or TRBV12-4 and TRBJ2-1; TRBD2 matches 8 bases. Unmatched junction bases numbered 3, after V lost 5 bases and J lost 6 bases. This CDR3 has 13 amino acids.

The chain is built from TRBV12-3 or TRBV12-4 and TRBJ1-4; D gene uncertain. V lost 2 bases and J lost 4, with 14 bases in between. The CDR3 extends over 16 amino acids. The CDR3: CASSLSGIGINEKLFF. DNA of the CDR3: TGTGCCAGCAGTTTATCCGGGATCGGGATTAATGAAAAACTGTTTTTT.

Worth noting for this clonotype: Mismatch with germline at one junction end may stem from a read error. The V and J genes are TRBV11-2 and TRBJ2-1; 7 bases agree with TRBD2. Germline CDR1 and CDR2: SGHAT and FQNNGV. This CDR3 spans 12 amino acids. The CDR3 is CASSSAGDEQFF. In DNA, the CDR3 is TGTGCCAGCAGCTCGGCGGGGGATGAGCAATTCTTC. Variable domain in full (rest from reference TRBV11-2 and TRBJ2-1): EAGVAQSPRYKIIEKRQSVAFWCNPISGHATLYWYQQILGQGPKLLIQFQNNGVVDDSQLPKDRFSAERLKGVDSTLKIQPAKLEDSAVYLCASSSAGDEQFFGPGTRLTVL.

The chain recombines TRBV19 with TRBJ2-5; D call uncertain. Trimming removed 5 bases at V and 3 bases at J, with 10 bases between. The CDR3 covers 13 residues. The germline CDR1 and CDR2 sequences are LNHDA and SQIVND (reference sequence). The CDR3 loop is CASSESDKETQYF. CDR3 nucleotide sequence: TGTGCCAGTAGTGAGTCAGATAAAGAGACCCAGTACTTC.

This rearrangement joins TRBV6-5 to TRBJ2-3; TRBD1 matches at 9 bases. This CDR3 has 19 residues. The ends lost 0 bases at V and 0 bases at J; junction bases unmatched: 10. Germline-derived CDR1 and CDR2 are MNHEY and SVGAGI. CDR3 DNA sequence: TGTGCCAGCAGTTACTCGGGACAGGGAGGCCCTTTGAGCACAGATACGCAGTATTTT. Amino acid sequence: CASSYSGQGGPLSTDTQYF.

The rearrangement links TRBV4-1 to TRBJ2-5; TRBD2 matches 11 bases. This CDR3 has 15 amino acids. CDR1 and CDR2 from the germline V gene are MGHRA and YSYEKL. V lost 0 bases, J lost 7 bases, and 4 bases stayed unmatched. The CDR3 sequence is CASSQERLAGGTQYF. Written as DNA, the CDR3 is TGCGCCAGCAGCCAAGAAAGGCTAGCGGGAGGGACCCAGTACTTC.

DNA of the CDR3: TGTGCCAGCTCGGGACAGGGTGGGGAGGGAATTCAGTACTTC. It translates to CASSGQGGEGIQYF. The rearrangement joins TRBV5-5 to TRBJ2-4; 9 bases fit TRBD1. V was clipped by 7 bases and J by 10 bases; unmatched bases: 12. Germline CDR1 reads SGHKS; CDR2 reads YYEKEE (reference sequence). This CDR3 comprises 14 residues.

In regard to this clonotype: The junction shows a germline mismatch at one end, possibly a read error. The V gene is TRBV6-5, the J gene TRBJ1-3; no clear D gene. CDR1 and CDR2 from the germline V gene are MNHEY and SVGAGI. The CDR3 length is 14 residues. In nucleotides, the CDR3 is TGTGTCAGCAGTAGAAGGACGCCTGGAAACACCATATATTTT. Protein product: CVSSRRTPGNTIYF.

A note on this clonotype: One end of the junction is discordant with germline, which a read error may explain. The chain combines TRBV6-1 with TRBJ2-1; 10 bases fit TRBD2. The CDR3 consists of 17 residues. The V gene's germline CDR1 is MNHNS and CDR2 SASEGT. This CDR3 is CVSTPVERTSGSNEQFF. The CDR3 region has the DNA TGTGTCAGCACTCCGGTCGAACGGACTAGCGGAAGCAATGAGCAATTCTTC.

The CDR3 loop reads CASSLLYYEQYF. The CDR3 DNA follows: TGTGCCAGCAGTTTGCTCTACTACGAGCAGTACTTC. The chain carries TRBV28 and TRBJ2-7; D uncertain. Germline V gene lookup returns CDR1 MDHEN and CDR2 SYDVKM. CDR3 length: 12 residues. V was cut by 3 bases and J by 3 bases, with 6 bases left in between. Full variable domain (missing parts from reference TRBV28 and TRBJ2-7): DVKVTQSSRYLVKRTGEKVFLECVQDMDHENMFWYRQDPGLGLRLIYFSYDVKMKEKGDIPEGYSVSREKKERFSLILESASTNQTSMYLCASSLLYYEQYFGPGTRLTVT.

A word on this clonotype: A clone one base away is much larger, so this may be a read error. The chain joins TRBV29-1 to TRBJ2-7, with D unclear. CDR3 size: 12 residues. Trimming removed 2 bases at V and 4 bases at J, with 9 bases between. The germline CDR1 and CDR2 sequences are SQVTM and ANQGSEA. In nucleotides, the CDR3 is TGCAGCGTTGAACTAGGGCGGTACGAGCAGTACTTC. Translated, it gives CSVELGRYEQYF.

In this sample, this clonotype turned up many times. The CDR3 protein is CASSSAADTQYF. The DNA of the CDR3 is TGTGCCAGCAGCTCAGCAGCAGATACGCAGTATTTT. The chain joins TRBV13 to TRBJ2-3; D remains ambiguous. V was clipped by 4 bases and J by 4 bases, with 6 bases between them. Germline values: CDR1 PRHDT, CDR2 FYEKMQ (reference sequence). The CDR3 has 12 amino acids. Full variable domain (missing parts from reference TRBV13 and TRBJ2-3): AAGVIQSPRHLIKEKRETATLKCYPIPRHDTVYWYQQGPGQDPQFLISFYEKMQSDKGSIPDRFSAQQFSDYHSELNMSSLELGDSALYFCASSSAADTQYFGPGTRLTVL.

This clonotype was detected only a few times. The rearrangement joins TRBV7-9 to TRBJ2-2; perhaps TRBD2 as D (7 bases). Germline CDR1 reads SEHNR; CDR2 reads FQNEAQ (reference sequence). V was clipped by 5 bases and J by 3 bases, with 16 bases between them. The CDR3 is 16 amino acids. CDR3 in DNA: TGTGCCAGCAGCCGTCTGGGGGGGCTCGACACCGGGGAGCTGTTTTTT. This translates into CASSRLGGLDTGELFF. The full variable domain, in which reference TRBV7-9 and TRBJ2-2 provide the parts outside the CDR3, is DTGVSQNPRHKITKRGQNVTFRCDPISEHNRLYWYRQTLGQGPEFLTYFQNEAQLEKSRLLSDRFSAERPKGSFSTLEIQRTEQGDSAMYLCASSRLGGLDTGELFFGEGSRLTVL.

The genes are TRBV11-2 and TRBJ2-2; D is ambiguous. Trimming stripped 0 bases from V and 11 bases from J, with 16 bases between. This CDR3 comprises 15 residues. Germline-derived CDR1 and CDR2 are SGHAT and FQNNGV. The CDR3 loop reads CASSLDPTSSAELFF. DNA of the CDR3: TGTGCCAGCAGCTTAGACCCTACATCGTCGGCAGAGCTGTTTTTT.

Of note for this clonotype: This may stem from a read error, because a much larger clone lies one nucleotide away. This chain connects TRBV29-1 to TRBJ1-4; TRBD1 is a possible D gene (5 bases). Germline CDR1 is SQVTM and CDR2 is ANQGSEA. The CDR3 has 13 residues. V was trimmed by 7 bases and J by 7 bases, leaving 16 bases between them. CDR3 residues: CSAQAAGSEKLFF. CDR3 nucleotides: TGCAGCGCCCAGGCGGCAGGGAGTGAAAAACTGTTTTTT.

About this clonotype itself: Since a much larger clone is just one base distant, this may be a read error. The chain links TRBV11-1 to TRBJ2-7; the match to TRBD2 covers 12 bases. The CDR3 runs 15 residues. Germline V lookup: CDR1 SGHAT, CDR2 FQDESV (reference sequence). The DNA for the CDR3 is TGTACCAGCAGCACGACTAGCGGGAGCTCCTACGAGCAGTACTTC. This encodes CTSSTTSGSSYEQYF.